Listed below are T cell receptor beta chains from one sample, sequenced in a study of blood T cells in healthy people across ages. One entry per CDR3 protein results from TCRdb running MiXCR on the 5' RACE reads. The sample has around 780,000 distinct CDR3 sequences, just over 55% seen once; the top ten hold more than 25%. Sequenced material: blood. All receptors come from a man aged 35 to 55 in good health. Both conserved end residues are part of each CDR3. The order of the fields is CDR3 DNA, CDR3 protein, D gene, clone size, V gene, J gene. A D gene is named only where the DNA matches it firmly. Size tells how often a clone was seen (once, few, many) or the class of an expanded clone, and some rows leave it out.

cdr3_nt: TGTGCCAGCAGCCAAGATCTGGGTGATTCAAAACTGTTTTTT
cdr3_aa: CASSQDLGDSKLFF
d_call: NA
clone_size: NA
v_call: TRBV4-2
j_call: TRBJ1-4

cdr3_nt: TGTGCCAGCGTCCGAGGGGCGATAGGTGGCTACACCTTC
cdr3_aa: CASVRGAIGGYTF
d_call: NA
clone_size: once
v_call: TRBV11-2
j_call: TRBJ1-2

cdr3_nt: TGTGCCAGTGCTCCAGGGCCCAACCACGAGCAGTACTTC
cdr3_aa: CASAPGPNHEQYF
d_call: NA
clone_size: NA
v_call: TRBV19
j_call: TRBJ2-7

cdr3_nt: TGTGCCAGCAGCCTCCTAGCGGGAGGGCCCTCGGATACGCAGTATTTT
cdr3_aa: CASSLLAGGPSDTQYF
d_call: TRBD2
clone_size: NA
v_call: TRBV3-1
j_call: TRBJ2-3

cdr3_nt: TGCGCCAGCAGCAGACAGGGATCCGGGGAGCTGTTTTTT
cdr3_aa: CASSRQGSGELFF
d_call: TRBD1
clone_size: NA
v_call: TRBV5-1
j_call: TRBJ2-2

cdr3_nt: TGCAGTGCTAGAGCCGGGACAGGGGGGAGGAATGAGCAGTTCTTC
cdr3_aa: CSARAGTGGRNEQFF
d_call: TRBD1
clone_size: NA
v_call: TRBV20-1
j_call: TRBJ2-1

cdr3_nt: TGCAGCGTCCGGACAGGCAGTACCTATGGCTACACCTTC
cdr3_aa: CSVRTGSTYGYTF
d_call: TRBD1
clone_size: NA
v_call: TRBV29-1
j_call: TRBJ1-2

cdr3_nt: TGTGCCAGCAGTTTATCGAGTATCCTACGAGTTAATACGCAGTATTTT
cdr3_aa: CASSLSSILRVNTQYF
d_call: NA
clone_size: NA
v_call: TRBV27
j_call: TRBJ2-3

cdr3_nt: TGCGCCAGCAGCTTGGGGCAGCTGGGCACTGAAGCTTTCTTT
cdr3_aa: CASSLGQLGTEAFF
d_call: NA
clone_size: few
v_call: TRBV5-1
j_call: TRBJ1-1

cdr3_nt: TGCGCCAGCAGCCAAGCCTGGGGCACTGAAGCTTTCTTT
cdr3_aa: CASSQAWGTEAFF
d_call: NA
clone_size: NA
v_call: TRBV4-1
j_call: TRBJ1-1

cdr3_nt: TGCGCCAGCAGCCAAGAAGCCCGAGGGGGTAGCTCCTATAATTCACCCCTCCACTTT
cdr3_aa: CASSQEARGGSSYNSPLHF
d_call: NA
clone_size: NA
v_call: TRBV5-1
j_call: TRBJ1-6

cdr3_nt: TGTGCCAGCAGTCCGACGTTATCGGGAAGGCAGTTCTTC
cdr3_aa: CASSPTLSGRQFF
d_call: NA
clone_size: NA
v_call: TRBV28
j_call: TRBJ2-1

cdr3_nt: TGCAGCTTCCAGATCGGGGAGACCCAGTACTTC
cdr3_aa: CSFQIGETQYF
d_call: NA
clone_size: NA
v_call: TRBV29-1
j_call: TRBJ2-5

cdr3_nt: TGCAGTGCTAGAGAGGGATCCTATGGCTACACCTTC
cdr3_aa: CSAREGSYGYTF
d_call: NA
clone_size: NA
v_call: TRBV20-1
j_call: TRBJ1-2

cdr3_nt: TGTGCCAGCAGCCGCCACCGGGACAGGGGTGGGTACGAGCAGTACTTC
cdr3_aa: CASSRHRDRGGYEQYF
d_call: TRBD1
clone_size: few
v_call: TRBV7-2
j_call: TRBJ2-7

cdr3_nt: TGTGCCAGCAGTGACCCTGCCAGGGCGGACAATGAGCAGTTCTTC
cdr3_aa: CASSDPARADNEQFF
d_call: NA
clone_size: NA
v_call: TRBV25-1
j_call: TRBJ2-1

cdr3_nt: TGTGCCAGCAGCAGCTTAGCGGGAGAGGGGACCCAGTTCTTC
cdr3_aa: CASSSLAGEGTQFF
d_call: TRBD2
clone_size: NA
v_call: TRBV12-3/TRBV12-4
j_call: TRBJ2-1

cdr3_nt: TGTGCCAGCAGTGAATGGGGAGATACGCAGTATTTT
cdr3_aa: CASSEWGDTQYF
d_call: NA
clone_size: NA
v_call: TRBV25-1
j_call: TRBJ2-3

cdr3_nt: TGTGCCAGCAGCACCGACCAGCTTAGGTACGAGCAGTACTTC
cdr3_aa: CASSTDQLRYEQYF
d_call: NA
clone_size: once
v_call: TRBV11-3
j_call: TRBJ2-7

cdr3_nt: TGTGCCTCGGGACAGGGGGGAGATAATTCACCCCTCCACTTT
cdr3_aa: CASGQGGDNSPLHF
d_call: TRBD1
clone_size: NA
v_call: TRBV4-2
j_call: TRBJ1-6

cdr3_nt: TGTGCCAGCAGTTACCTGGGTGCCTCGCAGCCCCAGCATTTT
cdr3_aa: CASSYLGASQPQHF
d_call: NA
clone_size: NA
v_call: TRBV6-2/TRBV6-3
j_call: TRBJ1-5

cdr3_nt: TGTGCCATCAGTGAGTCTACAGAGCAAGAGACCCAGTACTTC
cdr3_aa: CAISESTEQETQYF
d_call: NA
clone_size: NA
v_call: TRBV10-3
j_call: TRBJ2-5

cdr3_nt: TGTGCCAGCAGCTTAGATCTCGGCCGCAACGAGCAGTACTTC
cdr3_aa: CASSLDLGRNEQYF
d_call: NA
clone_size: NA
v_call: TRBV11-3
j_call: TRBJ2-7

cdr3_nt: TGTGCCAGCAGACCGGGACAGGGCTTTGCCCTCCACTTT
cdr3_aa: CASRPGQGFALHF
d_call: TRBD1
clone_size: few
v_call: TRBV6-6
j_call: TRBJ1-6

cdr3_nt: TGTGCCAGCAGTTTTAATACAGGGGAGAATGAGCAGTTCTTC
cdr3_aa: CASSFNTGENEQFF
d_call: TRBD1
clone_size: NA
v_call: TRBV12-3/TRBV12-4
j_call: TRBJ2-1

cdr3_nt: TGTGCCAGCACCAAAGGGACTAGCGGTTACAATGAGCAGTTCTTC
cdr3_aa: CASTKGTSGYNEQFF
d_call: TRBD2
clone_size: once
v_call: TRBV27
j_call: TRBJ2-1

cdr3_nt: TGTGCCAGTAATACAGGGGACCAGTACTTC
cdr3_aa: CASNTGDQYF
d_call: TRBD1
clone_size: few
v_call: TRBV19
j_call: TRBJ2-5

cdr3_nt: TGTGCCAGCAGCTTAGACGGGATCGCAGATACGCAGTATTTT
cdr3_aa: CASSLDGIADTQYF
d_call: NA
clone_size: NA
v_call: TRBV7-9
j_call: TRBJ2-3

cdr3_nt: TGCAGCGTTGCGCCTAGCGGGGGCACAGATACGCAGTATTTT
cdr3_aa: CSVAPSGGTDTQYF
d_call: TRBD2
clone_size: NA
v_call: TRBV29-1
j_call: TRBJ2-3

cdr3_nt: TGCAGTGCTAGAGAGGACGGCAGGCCCACAGATACGCAGTATTTT
cdr3_aa: CSAREDGRPTDTQYF
d_call: NA
clone_size: many
v_call: TRBV20-1
j_call: TRBJ2-3

cdr3_nt: TGTGCCAGCAGCCCGAACGGGGCCTACGAGCAGTACTTC
cdr3_aa: CASSPNGAYEQYF
d_call: NA
clone_size: NA
v_call: TRBV11-3
j_call: TRBJ2-7

cdr3_nt: TGTGCCAGCAGTAACACCGACTCCTACGAGCAGTACTTC
cdr3_aa: CASSNTDSYEQYF
d_call: NA
clone_size: NA
v_call: TRBV6-2/TRBV6-3
j_call: TRBJ2-7

cdr3_nt: TGTGCCAGCAGGCCCACAGGAGTTTACACCGGGGAGCTGTTTTTT
cdr3_aa: CASRPTGVYTGELFF
d_call: NA
clone_size: NA
v_call: TRBV6-2/TRBV6-3
j_call: TRBJ2-2

cdr3_nt: TGCGCCAGCAGCCAAGACGCACTAGCAGGCCGGGAGCAGTTCTTC
cdr3_aa: CASSQDALAGREQFF
d_call: NA
clone_size: NA
v_call: TRBV4-3
j_call: TRBJ2-1

cdr3_nt: TGTGCCAGCAACCCTAGCGGGAGCACCTACGAGCAGTACTTC
cdr3_aa: CASNPSGSTYEQYF
d_call: TRBD2
clone_size: once
v_call: TRBV7-8
j_call: TRBJ2-7

cdr3_nt: TGTGCCAGGGGACACCCAAACTATGGCTACACCTTC
cdr3_aa: CARGHPNYGYTF
d_call: NA
clone_size: NA
v_call: TRBV10-3
j_call: TRBJ1-2

cdr3_nt: TGTGCCAGCAGTTCCCGGGGAAACAATGAGCAGTTCTTC
cdr3_aa: CASSSRGNNEQFF
d_call: NA
clone_size: NA
v_call: TRBV6-6
j_call: TRBJ2-1

cdr3_nt: TGCGCCAGCAGCCAAGATGTACGGACAGGGAAAGAGACCCAGTACTTC
cdr3_aa: CASSQDVRTGKETQYF
d_call: TRBD1
clone_size: NA
v_call: TRBV4-3
j_call: TRBJ2-5

cdr3_nt: TGCAGCGCCTCTAGCAAAGCCGCGAACACCGGGGAGCTGTTTTTT
cdr3_aa: CSASSKAANTGELFF
d_call: NA
clone_size: few
v_call: TRBV29-1
j_call: TRBJ2-2

cdr3_nt: TGTGCCATCAGTGATGTTAGCACGTCCTACGAGCAGTACTTC
cdr3_aa: CAISDVSTSYEQYF
d_call: NA
clone_size: NA
v_call: TRBV10-3
j_call: TRBJ2-7

cdr3_nt: TGCAGTGCTGATCCTCCGGGACTAGCTACCGGCGAGCAGTACTTC
cdr3_aa: CSADPPGLATGEQYF
d_call: TRBD2
clone_size: NA
v_call: TRBV20-1
j_call: TRBJ2-7

cdr3_nt: TGTGCCGGCAGCCTCTGGAACGAAAACGTAGCCAAAAACATTCAGTACTTC
cdr3_aa: CAGSLWNENVAKNIQYF
d_call: NA
clone_size: NA
v_call: TRBV11-1
j_call: TRBJ2-4

cdr3_nt: TGTGCCACCCAAAAGGCAGATTTCCAAGAGACCCAGTACTTC
cdr3_aa: CATQKADFQETQYF
d_call: NA
clone_size: once
v_call: TRBV28
j_call: TRBJ2-5

cdr3_nt: TGCAGTGCCCCGTTGGGTCTAAACACTGAAGCTTTCTTT
cdr3_aa: CSAPLGLNTEAFF
d_call: NA
clone_size: few
v_call: TRBV20-1
j_call: TRBJ1-1

cdr3_nt: TGTGCCAGCAGCGGACTAGCGGGGAGCACAGATACGCAGTATTTT
cdr3_aa: CASSGLAGSTDTQYF
d_call: TRBD2
clone_size: NA
v_call: TRBV6-4
j_call: TRBJ2-3

cdr3_nt: TGCAGTGCTAGAGATCGGGATCAGGGGATGGATGAGCAGTTCTTC
cdr3_aa: CSARDRDQGMDEQFF
d_call: NA
clone_size: few
v_call: TRBV20-1
j_call: TRBJ2-1

cdr3_nt: TGTGCTAGTGGCCCATCTCCGGGACGGGGGATGATGGGGGTCGATCAGCCCCAGCATTTT
cdr3_aa: CASGPSPGRGMMGVDQPQHF
d_call: NA
clone_size: NA
v_call: TRBV12-5
j_call: TRBJ1-5

cdr3_nt: TGCGCCAGCAGCTTAGGGTTGGGCTACACCTTC
cdr3_aa: CASSLGLGYTF
d_call: NA
clone_size: NA
v_call: TRBV5-1
j_call: TRBJ1-2

cdr3_nt: TGCAGTGCTAGAGGGGACGGGAGGAAAGAGACCCAGTACTTC
cdr3_aa: CSARGDGRKETQYF
d_call: TRBD2
clone_size: NA
v_call: TRBV20-1
j_call: TRBJ2-5

cdr3_nt: TGTGCCAGCAGTGGCCCGAGGTGGGACCAAGAGACCCAGTACTTC
cdr3_aa: CASSGPRWDQETQYF
d_call: NA
clone_size: once
v_call: TRBV25-1
j_call: TRBJ2-5

cdr3_nt: TGTGCCAGCAGTTTCGGGGGGACCGGAGATGCGCAGTATTTT
cdr3_aa: CASSFGGTGDAQYF
d_call: TRBD2
clone_size: NA
v_call: TRBV12-3/TRBV12-4
j_call: TRBJ2-3

cdr3_nt: TGTGCCAGCAGCTCGGGAGGCTATAGCAATCAGCCCCAGCATTTT
cdr3_aa: CASSSGGYSNQPQHF
d_call: NA
clone_size: few
v_call: TRBV7-8
j_call: TRBJ1-5

cdr3_nt: TGCAGCGTTGGTCGAGGGAATGGCCAAGAGACCCAGTACTTC
cdr3_aa: CSVGRGNGQETQYF
d_call: NA
clone_size: NA
v_call: TRBV29-1
j_call: TRBJ2-5

cdr3_nt: TGCAGCGTTGAAGATAGGAGGACTAGCGGGAGCGCCGGACCCACTTATACGCAGTATTTT
cdr3_aa: CSVEDRRTSGSAGPTYTQYF
d_call: TRBD2
clone_size: NA
v_call: TRBV29-1
j_call: TRBJ2-3

cdr3_nt: TGCAGTACGGAGGCGGGAGATACGCAGTATTTT
cdr3_aa: CSTEAGDTQYF
d_call: NA
clone_size: NA
v_call: TRBV20-1
j_call: TRBJ2-3

cdr3_nt: TGTGCCAGCAGCCGTTCCGGGACAGGGCGAGAGACCCGGTACTTC
cdr3_aa: CASSRSGTGRETRYF
d_call: TRBD1
clone_size: NA
v_call: TRBV28
j_call: TRBJ2-4

cdr3_nt: TGTGCCAGCAGCTTGGGACAGGCAAGCTATGGCTACACCTTC
cdr3_aa: CASSLGQASYGYTF
d_call: TRBD1
clone_size: NA
v_call: TRBV9
j_call: TRBJ1-2